This TCR beta chain was observed in a study of T cells after yellow fever vaccination. Study-level information: Libraries from low-cell-number fractions were prepared with the SMART-Seq v4 Ultra Low Input RNA kit. Study results and caveats: Abundant clonotypes from the bulk population could have been carried over as contaminants into FACS-sorted repertoires. Few clonotypes appeared in both CD4 and CD8 compartments.

CDR1 is KGHDR and CDR2 is SFDVKD in the germline V gene. The CDR3 length is 17 residues. With 3 bases removed from V and 4 bases from J, the gap between germline ends came to 17 bases. In this sample, this clonotype turned up a few times. The antigen remains unidentified. Generation of TCR cDNA used 5'RACE template switching (which added a universal primer site and UMIs). Each CDR3 protein is one row after TCRdb ran MiXCR on the 5' RACE reads. The table includes hundreds of thousands of distinct CDR3 sequences, about 12% detected once. This rearrangement joins TRBV24-1 to TRBJ1-4; D gene ambiguous. The material sequenced was PBMCs, taken on the day of the yellow fever booster vaccination. The receptor comes from a man younger than 40 who received the YFV17D yellow fever vaccine. In DNA form, the CDR3 reads TGTGCCACCAGTGATCGGGCCTCCCTAGGGAATAATGAAAAACTGTTTTTT. Encoded protein: CATSDRASLGNNEKLFF.